Given below is one TCR beta chain in context. Collection of 9 to 10 milliliters of peripheral blood was performed for each donor. V was cut by 6 bases and J by 4 bases, with 14 bases left in between. The germline gives CDR1 MGHDK, CDR2 SYGVNS. The CDR3 has 14 residues. The authors ran a second PCR of about 6 to 11 cycles using a sample-barcoded 5' primer and a J-beta primer mix. One entry per CDR3 protein, called by TCRdb with MiXCR from the 5' RACE reads. Of about 1 million distinct CDR3 sequences detected, around 45% appear once; the ten largest clones hold under 20%. This specimen comes from a study of blood T cells in healthy people across ages.

Sequences were obtained from blood. This receptor was obtained from a woman aged 55-70 years in good health. The genes are TRBV25-1 and TRBJ2-3, with TRBD2 as a possible D gene (5 bases). In DNA, the CDR3 is TGTGCCAGCAGGAGGGCAGGTAGTTCAGATACGCAGTATTTT. Amino acid sequence: CASRRAGSSDTQYF. Filled out from reference TRBV25-1 and TRBJ2-3, the complete variable domain reads EADIYQTPRYLVIGTGKKITLECSQTMGHDKMYWYQQDPGMELHLIHYSYGVNSTEKGDLSSESTVSRIRTEHFPLTLESARPSHTSQYLCASRRAGSSDTQYFGPGTRLTVL.